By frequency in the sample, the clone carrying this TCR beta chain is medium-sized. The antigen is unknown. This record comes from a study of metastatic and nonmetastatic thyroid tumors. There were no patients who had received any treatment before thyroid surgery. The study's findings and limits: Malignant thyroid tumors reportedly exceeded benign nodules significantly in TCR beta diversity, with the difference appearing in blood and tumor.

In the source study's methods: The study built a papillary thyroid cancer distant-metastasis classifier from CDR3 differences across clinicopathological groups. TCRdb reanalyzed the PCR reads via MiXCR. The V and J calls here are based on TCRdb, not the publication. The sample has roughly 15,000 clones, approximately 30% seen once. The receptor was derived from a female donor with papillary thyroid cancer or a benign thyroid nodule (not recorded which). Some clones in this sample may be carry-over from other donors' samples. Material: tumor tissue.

The CDR3 DNA is TGTGCCATCAGGGCTAGCGGGAGTAGCGGGTACGAGCAGTACTTC. Translating it yields CAIRASGSSGYEQYF. The rearrangement joins TRBV10-3 to TRBJ2-7, with 10 bases aligning to TRBD2. This CDR3 region has 15 residues. Germline CDR1 is ENHRY and CDR2 is SYGVKD. Trimming took 6 bases from V and 4 from J; bases not matched to a gene: 9.